This is a list of T cell receptor beta chains from one sample in a study of human thymus T cells. Assay used: immunoSEQ multiplex PCR; TCRdb lists only in-frame clones, some missing. The sample holds around 45,000 clones; 85% to 95% are singletons and the top ten take approximately 0.18%. Material: blood. The receptors shown here come from a girl less than two years old with a congenital heart defect but otherwise immunologically healthy. CDR3s include the opening cysteine and the closing phenylalanine or tryptophan. Fields, in order: clone size, V gene, J gene, CDR3 length, D gene, CDR3 protein, CDR3 DNA. A D gene is named only where the DNA matches it firmly. The listing skips clone size in some rows; elsewhere it reads once, few, many or a size class.

NA,TRBV19,TRBJ1-2,14,NA,CASSIESLNYGYTF,TGTGCCAGTAGTATAGAGAGCCTCAACTATGGCTACACCTTC
NA,TRBV18,TRBJ2-2,16,NA,CASSLRQGRASGELFF,TGTGCCAGCTCACTTCGACAGGGGAGGGCGTCCGGGGAGCTGTTTTTT
NA,TRBV4-1,TRBJ2-7,17,TRBD2,CASSQDFYQRGRREQYF,TGCGCCAGCAGCCAAGATTTTTACCAGCGGGGGCGCAGAGAGCAGTACTTC
NA,TRBV28,TRBJ2-3,15,NA,CASRKMWTPTDTQYF,TGTGCCAGCAGGAAAATGTGGACCCCCACAGATACGCAGTATTTT
NA,TRBV16,TRBJ2-1,20,TRBD2,CASSQSFPSGDLSSYNEQFF,TGTGCCAGCAGCCAATCGTTTCCTAGCGGAGACCTAAGCTCCTACAATGAGCAGTTCTTC
once,TRBV11-2,TRBJ2-7,17,TRBD2,CASSLIFSGRKEHEQYF,TGTGCCAGCAGCTTAATTTTTAGCGGGAGAAAGGAGCACGAGCAGTACTTC
NA,TRBV28,TRBJ2-7,14,NA,CASTLGRDRYEQYF,TGTGCCAGCACCCTAGGCAGGGATCGCTACGAGCAGTACTTC
NA,TRBV6-1,TRBJ2-7,15,TRBD2,CASSGRTSGKYEQYF,TGTGCCAGCAGTGGCCGGACTAGCGGGAAATACGAGCAGTACTTC
NA,TRBV12-5,TRBJ2-2,15,TRBD1,CASGSGQGDTGELFF,TGTGCTAGTGGTTCGGGACAGGGGGACACCGGGGAGCTGTTTTTT
NA,TRBV19,TRBJ2-1,14,NA,CASSIPAIAHEQFF,TGTGCCAGTAGTATCCCCGCCATAGCGCATGAGCAGTTCTTC
NA,TRBV10-3,TRBJ2-7,16,TRBD1,CAIRTSTGSTPSEQYF,TGTGCCATCAGGACCTCGACAGGGTCAACCCCCTCCGAGCAGTACTTC
once,TRBV5-6,TRBJ1-2,15,TRBD1,CASSSGGVLNYGYTF,TGTGCCAGCAGCTCAGGGGGTGTCCTTAACTATGGCTACACCTTC
NA,TRBV15,TRBJ1-3,19,TRBD1,CATSRDLRTGYLSGNTIYF,TGTGCCACCAGCAGAGATTTAAGGACAGGATACCTCTCTGGAAACACCATATATTTT
NA,TRBV14,TRBJ2-5,11,NA,CASTLKETQYF,TGTGCCAGCACCCTCAAAGAGACCCAGTACTTC
NA,TRBV9,TRBJ1-5,15,NA,CASSVEGGSNQPQHF,TGTGCCAGCAGCGTAGAAGGGGGAAGCAATCAGCCCCAGCATTTT
NA,TRBV5-4,TRBJ1-1,14,NA,CASSQTTGNTEAFF,TGTGCCAGCAGCCAGACGACAGGGAACACTGAAGCTTTCTTT
NA,TRBV4-2,TRBJ2-1,17,TRBD2,CASSQATSGSSYNEQFF,TGTGCCAGCAGCCAAGCGACTAGCGGGAGCTCCTACAATGAGCAGTTCTTC
once,TRBV4-1,TRBJ2-7,14,TRBD2,CANPASGRAHEQYF,TGCGCCAACCCGGCTAGCGGGAGGGCCCACGAGCAGTACTTC
once,TRBV7-9,TRBJ1-1,13,NA,CASSRQENTEAFF,TGTGCCAGCAGCCGACAAGAAAACACTGAAGCTTTCTTT
NA,TRBV11-2,TRBJ2-5,15,NA,CASSLGMAGTKTQYF,TGTGCCAGCAGCTTAGGAATGGCAGGGACGAAGACCCAGTACTTC
NA,TRBV7-6,TRBJ2-5,16,TRBD2,CASSFGTSGRGETQYF,TGTGCCAGCAGCTTCGGGACTAGCGGGAGGGGAGAGACCCAGTACTTC
NA,TRBV25-1,TRBJ2-5,13,NA,CASTGVPQETQYF,TGTGCCAGCACGGGGGTCCCCCAAGAGACCCAGTACTTC
NA,TRBV19,TRBJ2-5,14,NA,CASSASGVGETQYF,TGTGCCAGTAGTGCCTCAGGGGTAGGAGAGACCCAGTACTTC
few,TRBV29-1,TRBJ1-1,12,TRBD1,CSVDTGEVEAFF,TGCAGCGTAGACACAGGGGAGGTTGAAGCTTTCTTT
NA,TRBV28,TRBJ1-2,12,NA,CASAAGVYGYTF,TGTGCCAGTGCCGCGGGGGTCTATGGCTACACCTTC
once,TRBV27,TRBJ1-2,13,NA,CASSLQGGYGYTF,TGTGCCAGCAGTTTACAGGGTGGGTATGGCTACACCTTC
NA,TRBV5-6,TRBJ2-4,13,NA,CASSLRGVNIQYF,TGTGCCAGCAGCTTGAGAGGGGTAAACATTCAGTACTTC
NA,TRBV27,TRBJ2-1,19,TRBD2,CASSLLGDLSGGPMNEQFF,TGTGCCAGCAGTTTACTAGGGGACCTATCGGGAGGGCCCATGAATGAGCAGTTCTTC